This TCR beta chain was sequenced in a study of cytomegalovirus exposure and HLA in healthy donors. In the PCR, 60 Vbeta and 13 Jbeta primers were used. Assay used: immunoSEQ multiplex PCR; TCRdb lists only in-frame clones, some missing. This sample yields more than 150,000 clones, of which 84% are seen a single time; 0.38% belongs to the top ten. Sequences were obtained from PBMCs. The sequence was collected from a boy aged 2-9 years in good health and CMV-seronegative.

The CDR3 bases are TGTGCCAGCAGCTTTCGACTAGTCCCCGCAGATACGCAGTATTTT. It specifies CASSFRLVPADTQYF. The genes are TRBV5-6 and TRBJ2-3; weak D call: TRBD2 (6 bases). Germline V CDR1 and CDR2: SGHDT, YYEEEE. The CDR3 covers 15 residues. V shed 2 bases and J shed 4 bases, with 14 bases lying between them.